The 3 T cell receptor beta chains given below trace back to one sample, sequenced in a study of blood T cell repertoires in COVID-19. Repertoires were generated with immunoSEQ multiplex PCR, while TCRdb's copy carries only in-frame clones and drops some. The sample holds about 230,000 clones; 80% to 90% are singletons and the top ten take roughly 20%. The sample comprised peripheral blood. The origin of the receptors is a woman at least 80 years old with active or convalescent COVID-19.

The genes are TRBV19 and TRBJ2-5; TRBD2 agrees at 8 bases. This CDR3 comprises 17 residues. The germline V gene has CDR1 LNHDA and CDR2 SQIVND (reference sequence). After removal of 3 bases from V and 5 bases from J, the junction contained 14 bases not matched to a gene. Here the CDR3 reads CASSIGVGRGGPETQYF. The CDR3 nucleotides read TGTGCCAGTAGTATCGGAGTAGGACGGGGGGGCCCGGAGACCCAGTACTTC.

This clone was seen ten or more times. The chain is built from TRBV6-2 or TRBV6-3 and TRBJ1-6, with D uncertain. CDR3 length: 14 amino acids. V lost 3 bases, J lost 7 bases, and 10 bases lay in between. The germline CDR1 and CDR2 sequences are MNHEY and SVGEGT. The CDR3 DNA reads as TGTGCCAGCAGTTATATGACAAGCAATTCACCCCTCCACTTT. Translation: CASSYMTSNSPLHF.

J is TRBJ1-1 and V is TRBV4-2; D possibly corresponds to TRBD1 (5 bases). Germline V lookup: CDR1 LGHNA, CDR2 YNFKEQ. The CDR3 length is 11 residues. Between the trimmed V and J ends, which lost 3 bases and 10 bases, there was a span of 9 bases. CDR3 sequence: CASSQAGLAFF. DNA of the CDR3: TGTGCCAGCAGCCAGGCAGGGCTAGCTTTCTTT.